This TCR beta chain was found in a study of cytomegalovirus exposure and HLA in healthy donors. The assay was immunoSEQ multiplex PCR, and TCRdb's table has in-frame clones only and misses some. The repertoire holds 150,000 or so clones, with 90% as singletons. The CDR3 spans 16 residues. The junction had 4 bases not matched to a gene; V was cut back by 5 bases and J by 2 bases. Germline V gene sequence: CDR1 SGHVS, CDR2 FQNEAQ. This TCR derives from a woman aged 25-40 years in good health and CMV-seropositive. Sample: PBMCs. The rearrangement links TRBV7-8 to TRBJ2-3; 13 bases agree with TRBD2. As DNA, the CDR3 is TGTGCCAGCAGCCCCGGGACTAGCGGGATCACAGATACGCAGTATTTT. It encodes CASSPGTSGITDTQYF. Complete variable domain (other parts from reference TRBV7-8 and TRBJ2-3): GAGVSQSPRYKVAKRGQDVALRCDPISGHVSLFWYQQALGQGPEFLTYFQNEAQLDKSGLPSDRFFAERPEGSVSTLKIQRTQQEDSAVYLCASSPGTSGITDTQYFGPGTRLTVL.